The clone carrying this TCR beta chain was found a few times. What it binds is not known. Expressed TCRB transcripts were sequenced because the isolated RNA had all been reverse transcribed beforehand. Generated by immunoSEQ multiplex PCR, the TCRdb table keeps only in-frame clones and is missing some. This table holds 500,000 to 800,000 clones, roughly an eighth found once. The CDR3 totals 17 residues. Germline V CDR1 and CDR2: MNHEY, SMNVEV (reference sequence). Trimming at V came to 4 bases and at J to 8 bases, leaving 14 bases not matched to a gene. This sample is drawn from a study of beta chain features in type 1 diabetes. Study as a whole: Patients looked much like healthy donors when it came to age, gender and cell yields. Overall study findings and caveats: Patients and controls would share equally any PCR tilt toward shorter templates. Researchers report that Type 1 diabetes patients had moderately but significantly shorter TCRB CDR3s across all four CD4+ subsets.

All sorted populations exceeded 95% purity. Sequenced input: naive CD4+ T cells from blood. This receptor was obtained from a man aged 25 to 40 with type 1 diabetes. The V gene is TRBV27, the J gene TRBJ1-6, with 7 bases lining up with TRBD1. The DNA for the CDR3 is TGTGCCAGCAGTTATTCTGCCGGGACAGCAGCCTATTCACCCCTCCACTTT. Protein sequence: CASSYSAGTAAYSPLHF.